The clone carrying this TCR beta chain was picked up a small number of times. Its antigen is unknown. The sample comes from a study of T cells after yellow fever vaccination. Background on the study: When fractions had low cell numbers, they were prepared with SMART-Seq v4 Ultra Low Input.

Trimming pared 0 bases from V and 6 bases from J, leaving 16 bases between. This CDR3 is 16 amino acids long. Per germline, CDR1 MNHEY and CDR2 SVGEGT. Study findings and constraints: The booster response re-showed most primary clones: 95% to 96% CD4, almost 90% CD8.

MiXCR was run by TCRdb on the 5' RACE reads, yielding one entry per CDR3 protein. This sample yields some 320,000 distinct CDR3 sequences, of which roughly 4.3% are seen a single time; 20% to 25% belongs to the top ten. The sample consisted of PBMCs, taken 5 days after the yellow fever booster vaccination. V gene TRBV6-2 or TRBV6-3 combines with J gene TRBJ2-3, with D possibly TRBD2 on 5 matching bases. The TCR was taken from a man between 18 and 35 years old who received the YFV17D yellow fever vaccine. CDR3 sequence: CASSYSMEQTTDTQYF. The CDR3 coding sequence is TGTGCCAGCAGTTACTCGATGGAACAGACTACCGATACGCAGTATTTT.